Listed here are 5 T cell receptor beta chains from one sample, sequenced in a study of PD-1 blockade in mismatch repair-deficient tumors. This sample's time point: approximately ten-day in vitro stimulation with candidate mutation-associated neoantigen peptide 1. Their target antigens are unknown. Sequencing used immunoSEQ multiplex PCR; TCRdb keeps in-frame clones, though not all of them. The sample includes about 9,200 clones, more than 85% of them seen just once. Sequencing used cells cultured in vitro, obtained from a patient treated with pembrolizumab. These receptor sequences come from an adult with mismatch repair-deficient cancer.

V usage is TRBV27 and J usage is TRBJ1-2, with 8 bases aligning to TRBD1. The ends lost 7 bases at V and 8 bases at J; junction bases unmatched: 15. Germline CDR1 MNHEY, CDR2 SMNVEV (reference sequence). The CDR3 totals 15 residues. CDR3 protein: CASNPRTGTDKGYTF. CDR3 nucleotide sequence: TGTGCCAGCAACCCGCGGACAGGGACAGATAAGGGCTACACCTTC.

The CDR3 is CASSVGANTEAFF. CDR3 DNA sequence: TGTGCCAGCAGTGTAGGGGCGAACACTGAAGCTTTCTTT. The rearrangement uses TRBV2 and TRBJ1-1; D is possibly TRBD1 (5 bases). Germline CDR1 SNHLY, CDR2 FYNNEI. V gave up 4 bases and J gave up 1 base, with 7 bases separating them. The CDR3 spans 13 residues. The whole variable domain, filled in from reference TRBV2 and TRBJ1-1, reads EPEVTQTPSHQVTQMGQEVILRCVPISNHLYFYWYRQILGQKVEFLVSFYNNEISEKSEIFDDQFSVERPDGSNFTLKIRSTKLEDSAMYFCASSVGANTEAFFGQGTRLTVV.

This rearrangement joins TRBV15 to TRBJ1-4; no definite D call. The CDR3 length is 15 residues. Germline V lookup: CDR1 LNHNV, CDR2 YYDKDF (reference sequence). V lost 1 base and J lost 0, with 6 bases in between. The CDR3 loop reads CATSRVSATNEKLFF. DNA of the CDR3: TGTGCCACCAGCAGAGTTTCCGCAACTAATGAAAAACTGTTTTTT.

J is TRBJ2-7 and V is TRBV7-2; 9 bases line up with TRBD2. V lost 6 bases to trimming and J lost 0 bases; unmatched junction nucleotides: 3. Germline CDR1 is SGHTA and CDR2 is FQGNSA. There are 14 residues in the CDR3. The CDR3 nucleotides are TGTGCCAGCAGGCTAGCGGGGTACTCCTACGAGCAGTACTTC. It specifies CASRLAGYSYEQYF.

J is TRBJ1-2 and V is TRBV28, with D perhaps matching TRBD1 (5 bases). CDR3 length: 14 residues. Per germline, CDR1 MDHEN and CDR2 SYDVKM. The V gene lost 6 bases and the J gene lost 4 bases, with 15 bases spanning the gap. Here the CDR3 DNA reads TGTGCCAGCAGACTACCGGGACTCATCTATGGCTACACCTTC. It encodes CASRLPGLIYGYTF.